Listed here is a single TCR beta chain. Its antigen remains unidentified. Base quality data are lacking; no much larger clone is found one base away. The source of the sample is a study of T-cell reconstitution after alpha-beta-depleted transplantation in children listed by TCRdb under 2016. Turning to the overall study: Using TCR repertoire profiling, the study quantitatively followed how T-cell immune reconstitution unfolded in children after TCRalphabeta/CD19-depleted allogeneic hematopoietic cell transplantation. General findings and caveats noted by the study authors: The high TCRbeta diversity at day 60 in some patients was ascribed to recipient T cells and intrathymic progenitors that had survived conditioning. Over subsequent months, a decline in hyperexpanded clone frequencies was noted, and after one year, T-cell counts and TCRbeta diversity were mostly ascribed to newly produced T cells. The apparently early alphabetaT-cell count recovery about two months after transplant was reportedly dependent on only several hundred rapidly expanded clones derived from non-depleted graft cells.

Library prep was done by PCR. For sequencing, an Illumina HiSeq 2500 was employed. TCR libraries were prepared with molecular barcoding, using unique molecular identifiers to normalize TCRbeta repertoire quantification. The public reads were quality trimmed at Q25 with fastp and then assembled into clones with MiXCR by TCRdb, keeping productive beta chains. When rows share a CDR3 protein, they turn into one entry using the most common DNA and genes. The sample table records some 120,000 distinct CDR3 sequences; about a tenth of these occur just once. Of the sample, nearly 35% falls within the top ten clones. This sample's treatment or condition label indicates: allogeneic hematopoietic cell transplantation with graft depleted of TCRalphabeta T cells and CD19 B cells. The children who served as transplant recipients had been given grafts of TCRalphabeta/CD19-depleted allogeneic hematopoietic cells.

For CDR1 and CDR2, the germline V gene lists SGHRS and YFSETQ. From its cysteine to its phenylalanine, the CDR3 spans 14 amino acids. The CDR3 DNA has 42 bases and is translated from base 1. Relative to germline, V is 0 bases shorter and J is 1 base shorter, with 7 bases between their ends. This chain joins TRBV5-1 to TRBJ2-5; no D gene can be assigned with confidence. This receptor was taken from a boy aged 2 to 10 with acute lymphoblastic leukemia, due to receive a stem cell transplant. Source: PBMCs, taken before TCRalphabeta/CD19-depleted stem cell transplant. The DNA reads as follows: TGCGCCAGCAGCTTGGTTAGGGTCCAAGAGACCCAGTACTTC. Its amino acids are CASSLVRVQETQYF.